The rows below give T cell receptor beta chains drawn from one sample of a study of blood T cell repertoires in COVID-19. Produced via immunoSEQ multiplex PCR; TCRdb's table is partial and in-frame only. The repertoire holds around 100,000 clones, with approximately 89% as singletons. Specimen: peripheral blood. These receptors were taken from a man between 60 and 75 years old with acute or convalescent COVID-19. Both conserved end residues are part of each CDR3. The D gene is left open where the match is weak.

J: TRBJ2-7
D: .
V: TRBV5-1
CDR3: CASSLRSGTPRTGLYEQYF

J: TRBJ1-2
D: TRBD1
V: TRBV3-1/TRBV3-2
CDR3: CASSLLQGAALGYTF

J: TRBJ1-2
D: TRBD1
V: TRBV9
CDR3: CASSGGQGPRGYTF

J: TRBJ2-2
D: TRBD2
V: TRBV11-3
CDR3: CASSPSGRGTGELFF

J: TRBJ1-5
D: TRBD1
V: TRBV30
CDR3: CAWSSQGATHQPQHF

J: TRBJ2-3
D: TRBD2
V: TRBV5-4
CDR3: CASSPGGAGGTDTQYF

J: TRBJ2-3
D: TRBD2
V: TRBV5-1
CDR3: CASSLVLAGVTDTQYF

J: TRBJ1-1
D: .
V: TRBV29-1
CDR3: CSVIRQYTEAFF

J: TRBJ1-1
D: .
V: TRBV27
CDR3: CASKYSGGTEAFF

J: TRBJ2-7
D: .
V: TRBV5-1
CDR3: CASSLVAHSYEQYF

J: TRBJ2-2
D: .
V: TRBV7-2
CDR3: CASSYGGVAGELFF

J: TRBJ1-6
D: .
V: TRBV6-6
CDR3: CASLDSSYNSPLHF

J: TRBJ2-7
D: .
V: TRBV28
CDR3: CASSSAQGVMWEQYF

J: TRBJ1-1
D: .
V: TRBV5-1
CDR3: CASSLESRNTEAFF

J: TRBJ2-1
D: TRBD1
V: TRBV19
CDR3: CASSRDRSSYNEQFF

J: TRBJ2-1
D: TRBD2
V: TRBV7-9
CDR3: CASSWGLAVSYNEQFF

J: TRBJ1-2
D: TRBD1
V: TRBV25-1
CDR3: CASSDRGLMVYTF

J: TRBJ1-5
D: .
V: TRBV6-1
CDR3: CASSDGFSNQPQHF

J: TRBJ2-7
D: TRBD1
V: TRBV3-1/TRBV3-2
CDR3: CASSQDHGTGSYEQYF

J: TRBJ1-2
D: .
V: TRBV5-6
CDR3: CASSIGQYYGYTF

J: TRBJ2-1
D: .
V: TRBV3-1/TRBV3-2
CDR3: CASSRLSAGFYNEQFF

J: TRBJ1-6
D: TRBD1
V: TRBV5-4
CDR3: CASSLGQGINSPLHF

J: TRBJ2-3
D: TRBD1
V: TRBV2
CDR3: CASSGDRGFTDTQYF

J: TRBJ2-6
D: .
V: TRBV5-1
CDR3: CASSLGRVRSGANVLTF

J: TRBJ2-1
D: .
V: TRBV3-1/TRBV3-2
CDR3: CASSQVPPGAGASGEQFF

J: TRBJ1-2
D: TRBD1
V: TRBV7-9
CDR3: CASTSGQGYSGYTF

J: TRBJ2-3
D: TRBD2
V: TRBV19
CDR3: CASSIQRELGDTQYF

J: TRBJ2-2
D: .
V: TRBV6-4
CDR3: CASSPQGRAGELFF

J: TRBJ2-5
D: TRBD2
V: TRBV3-1/TRBV3-2
CDR3: CASSQEVLAGQQETQYF

J: TRBJ2-1
D: TRBD2
V: TRBV30
CDR3: CAWMDGRFPVEQFF

J: TRBJ2-1
D: .
V: TRBV9
CDR3: CASNSGYNEQFF

J: TRBJ1-6
D: .
V: TRBV24-1
CDR3: CATSDNSNSPLHF

J: TRBJ1-2
D: TRBD1
V: TRBV25-1
CDR3: CASSDPHQGARYGYTF

J: TRBJ1-2
D: .
V: TRBV30
CDR3: CAWSMLGRNYGYTF

J: TRBJ1-4
D: .
V: TRBV5-1
CDR3: CASSPTRGRMNHEKLFF

J: TRBJ2-1
D: .
V: TRBV6-1
CDR3: CASSGLGLPTGNEQFF

J: TRBJ1-5
D: TRBD1
V: TRBV24-1
CDR3: CATSDGQGGQPQHF

J: TRBJ1-1
D: .
V: TRBV20-1
CDR3: CSASEDSFEAFF

J: TRBJ1-3
D: .
V: TRBV5-1
CDR3: CASSLSGGIGNTIYF

J: TRBJ1-2
D: .
V: TRBV14
CDR3: CASSALERAGYTF

J: TRBJ2-2
D: TRBD2
V: TRBV19
CDR3: CASSSGGNTGELFF

J: TRBJ2-3
D: .
V: TRBV14
CDR3: CASSLVRGDTQYF

J: TRBJ1-3
D: TRBD1
V: TRBV18
CDR3: CASSSDRVSGNTIYF